The source of this T cell receptor (beta chain) is a study of CD8+ T cells in alopecia areata (dated by TCRdb to between 2018 and 2020). Study-wide context: The treated patients took part in an open-label pilot trial in which moderate-to-severe alopecia areata was treated with oral tofacitinib at 5 to 10 mg twice daily. Tofacitinib-treated patients had biopsies at baseline and at 4 and 24 weeks of treatment, with a later scalp biopsy in several patients. On the human side, TCRbeta sequencing was run on scalp tissue and on sorted CD4+ and CD8+ peripheral blood T cells from healthy controls and from alopecia areata patients with either patchy or totalis/universalis disease. Tofacitinib was given for 6 to 18 months, followed by 6 months of follow-up off drug to assess delayed response and recurrence. TCRbeta CDR3 regions were amplified by immunoSEQ multiplex PCR with 35 Vbeta forward and 13 Jbeta reverse primers. The RNA source kit depended on sample type: the PAXgene miRNA kit for fixed scalp, the miRNeasy kit for PBMCs, and the RNeasy kit for mouse skin. High-throughput TCRbeta sequencing was used to examine T cell clonal expansion in alopecia areata in both the C3H/HeJ mouse model and human patients. Scalp clonality was compared across normal scalp (n=4), patchy alopecia areata scalp (n=8), and alopecia totalis/universalis scalp (n=8). In treated patients, disease severity was measured using the SALT score, which gives the percentage of scalp surface area affected.

With respect to this clone: Its antigen is currently not known. Qualities for individual bases were not recorded, and no much larger clone is one base off.

The library was produced with the immunoSEQ multiplex PCR assay. To provide template for TCR sequencing, every sample had RNA extracted and reverse transcribed into cDNA. SuperScript III was used to make first-strand cDNA, primed with a 2:1 mix of oligo-dT and random hexamers. A synthetic immune receptor repertoire was used to measure amplification bias, and any remaining bias was corrected computationally. Per the original workflow: Raw reads were preprocessed to remove errors, and CDR3 was defined according to IMGT conventions as the region from the conserved cysteine to phenylalanine. To get clonality, Shannon entropy was normalized by log2 of the number of productive unique TCRs and the result was subtracted from 1. Whether scalp clones were CD4 or CD8 was inferred by matching scalp TCRbeta sequences against CD4 and CD8 repertoires sorted from blood. Entries here come from immuneACCESS through TCRdb and include only in-frame sequences with V and J called. Some clones fail to appear in such tables; in the studies checked, an unresolved V gene covers under half of the shortfall, and the cause of the remainder is unknown. V, J and clone size reflect that table, while D and trimming were determined from the DNA. Present in this sample are some 110,000 clones, roughly three fifths of which were seen just once. Together, the top ten hold 12% of the sample.

Results the study describes overall, beyond this receptor: Shared TCR sequences between patients were less evident than in mice, which may be partly attributable to HLA diversity in the patient population. During tofacitinib treatment, many expanded lesional clones remained in scalp and blood, and this persistence may partly explain relapse after treatment is stopped. Higher clonality and more expanded CD8+ clones were observed in lesional scalp than in normal scalp, particularly in alopecia totalis/universalis, a finding suggestive of antigenic drive. Because the treated cohort was small and had only one nonresponder, larger studies are needed to examine links between baseline CD8+ expansion and response. Resident alphabeta T cells in normal human skin are also sequenced, complicating scalp TCR repertoire analysis, unlike mouse skin dominated by gammadelta T cells. Tofacitinib significantly decreased scalp clonality and the number of expanded CD8+ clones among the top 100 scalp clones.

The CDR3 starts with the cysteine, ends with the phenylalanine, and has 14 residues. Here the CDR3 DNA is all that survives: 42 bases in frame from base 1. The time point label on this specimen signifies: 20 to 30 weeks on oral tofacitinib. Reading the label with the study, this specimen's treatment or condition is: oral pan-JAK inhibitor, 5-10 mg twice daily. Peripheral blood and lesional scalp punch biopsies were obtained from patients with alopecia areata. PBMCs were separated by density centrifugation and stained for CD3, CD4 and CD8, after which CD4+ and CD8+ T cells were sorted on a FACSAria. The TCR sequence derives from a human donor with alopecia areata. In this chain, TRBV21-1 is recombined with TRBJ1-3. TRBV21-1 is a known pseudogene. Sample: CD8+ T cells sorted from blood, taken at week 24, from a patient treated with tofacitinib. The CDR3 loop reads CASSLKGHGNTIYF. The bases read TGTGCCAGCAGCCTAAAAGGGCATGGGAACACCATATATTTT.